This T cell receptor (beta chain) was identified in a study of control samples from healthy donors and cancer patients. The assay was immunoSEQ multiplex PCR, and TCRdb's table has in-frame clones only and misses some. The data contain about 180,000 clones, over 85% of them singletons. This clone turned up a few times. The origin of this receptor is a young man in good health. The specimen was blood.

CDR3 DNA: TGCGCCAGCAGCCAAGATACAGAAGGCTACACCTTC. This gives the protein CASSQDTEGYTF. The chain links TRBV4-1 to TRBJ1-2; unclear D gene. Germline CDR1 is MGHRA and CDR2 is YSYEKL. The CDR3 runs to 12 residues. V lost 0 bases, J lost 8 bases, and 7 bases lay in between.